One and the same sample provided the 6 T cell receptor beta chains below, sequenced in a study of T cells in Graves' hyperthyroidism and ophthalmopathy. Amplified TCR beta CDR3 regions came from RNA transcripts. HTBI primers drove first-round RT-PCR of the TCR CDR3. TCRdb used MiXCR to reprocess the multiplex PCR reads, holding one entry per CDR3 protein. The table lists approximately 600,000 distinct CDR3 sequences, approximately 14% of them singletons, with almost 6% in the top ten. The sample comprised blood. These TCRs come from a woman aged 30 to 39 with Graves' hyperthyroidism that later progressed to Graves' ophthalmopathy.

In this sample, this clonotype turned up many times. V and J are TRBV27 and TRBJ2-5; 7 bases map to TRBD1. V was pared by 5 bases and J by 5 bases, with 11 bases of the junction left unmatched. This CDR3 has 15 residues. Germline assignment: CDR1 MNHEY and CDR2 SMNVEV (reference sequence). CDR3 region: CASSRRTGPRETQYF. The CDR3 region has the DNA TGTGCCAGCAGTAGAAGGACAGGCCCTAGGGAGACCCAGTACTTC.

On this clonotype: One end of the junction fails to match germline, which may point to a read error. The V gene is TRBV4-1, the J gene TRBJ2-7; no clear D. This CDR3 comprises 14 residues. The V gene's germline CDR1 is MGHRA and CDR2 YSYEKL. The CDR3: CASSQADVSCEQYF. The DNA of the CDR3 is TGCGCCAGCAGCCAAGCGGATGTCTCCTGCGAGCAGTACTTC.

At least ten counts were recorded for this clonotype. The chain couples TRBV12-5 to TRBJ2-2; weak D call: TRBD2 (5 bases). The ends were cut back, 6 bases at V and 1 base at J, with 9 bases in the middle. The V gene's germline CDR1 is LGHNT and CDR2 FRNRAP. The CDR3 length is 14 residues. CDR3 residues: CASGTAGNTGELFF. Written as DNA, the CDR3 is TGTGCTAGTGGCACCGCGGGGAACACCGGGGAGCTGTTTTTT.

This clonotype was observed at least ten times. V usage is TRBV2 and J usage is TRBJ1-5; D remains unclear. Trimming took 0 bases from V and 5 from J, leaving 11 bases between them. Germline assignment: CDR1 SNHLY and CDR2 FYNNEI. The CDR3 consists of 15 residues. CDR3 sequence reads: CASSEARIPDQPQHF. CDR3 sequence (DNA): TGTGCCAGCAGTGAAGCCAGGATACCGGATCAGCCCCAGCATTTT.

The chain combines TRBV5-1 with TRBJ2-7, with 8 bases matching TRBD2. V gave up 4 bases and J gave up 1 base; unmatched junction bases: 16. Germline assignment: CDR1 SGHRS and CDR2 YFSETQ. This CDR3 comprises 18 residues. CDR3 amino acids: CASSGTPSSSGGSYEQYF. CDR3 bases: TGCGCCAGCAGCGGGACCCCCTCTAGCAGCGGGGGTTCCTACGAGCAGTACTTC.

The sample holds many counts of this clonotype. The chain joins TRBV7-2 to TRBJ1-1; a possible D gene is TRBD1 (6 bases). CDR1 and CDR2 (germline): SGHTA, FQGNSA. CDR3 size: 11 residues. Trimming removed 1 base at V and 11 bases at J, with 8 bases between. CDR3 residues: CASSLGQGAFF. CDR3 DNA sequence: TGTGCCAGCAGCTTAGGGCAGGGGGCTTTCTTT.